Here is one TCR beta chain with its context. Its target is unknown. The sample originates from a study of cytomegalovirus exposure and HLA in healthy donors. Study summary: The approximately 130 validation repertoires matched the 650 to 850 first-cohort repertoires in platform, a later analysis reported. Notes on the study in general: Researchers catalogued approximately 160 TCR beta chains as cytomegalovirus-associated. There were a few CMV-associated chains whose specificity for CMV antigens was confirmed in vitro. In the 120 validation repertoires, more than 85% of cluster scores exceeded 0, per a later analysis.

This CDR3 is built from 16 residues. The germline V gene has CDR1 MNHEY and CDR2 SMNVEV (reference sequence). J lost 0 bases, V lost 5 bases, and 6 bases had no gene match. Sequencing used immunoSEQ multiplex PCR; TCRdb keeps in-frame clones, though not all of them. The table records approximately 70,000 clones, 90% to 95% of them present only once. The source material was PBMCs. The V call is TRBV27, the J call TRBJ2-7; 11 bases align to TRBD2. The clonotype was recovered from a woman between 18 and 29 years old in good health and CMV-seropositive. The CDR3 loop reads CASSPGLAESSYEQYF. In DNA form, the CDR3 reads TGTGCCAGCAGTCCGGGACTAGCGGAGAGCTCCTACGAGCAGTACTTC.